Shown below are 4 T cell receptor beta chains from a single sample sequenced in a study of OX40 agonist ivuxolimab in advanced cancers. The data were produced by immunoSEQ multiplex PCR, yet TCRdb's version contains in-frame clones alone and is incomplete. Of around 58,000 clones detected, 90% to 95% appear once; the ten largest clones hold roughly 19%. The specimen was CD4+ or CD8+ T cells sorted from blood, collected in a trial of the OX40 agonist ivuxolimab. These TCRs come from an adult with an advanced solid tumor such as melanoma, head and neck, liver or kidney cancer.

This clone is a singleton in its sample. This chain joins TRBV4-2 and TRBJ2-7; D assignment may be TRBD1 or TRBD2 (5 bases each). The CDR3 is made up of 12 amino acids. CDR1 and CDR2 from the germline V gene are LGHNA and YNFKEQ. Trimming pared 2 bases from V and 10 bases from J, leaving 12 bases between. The CDR3 loop is CASSQRGDSQYF. CDR3 nucleotide sequence: TGTGCCAGCAGCCAAAGGGGAGACTCACAGTACTTC.

V and J are TRBV4-3 and TRBJ1-5; no firm D call. Germline-derived CDR1 and CDR2 are LGHNA and YSLEER. The CDR3 totals 15 residues. Trimming cost V 6 bases and J 0 bases, with 12 bases left between them. CDR3 loop: CASRPGVSSNQPQHF. CDR3 DNA sequence: TGCGCCAGCAGACCCGGGGTTAGTAGCAATCAGCCCCAGCATTTT.

The chain employs TRBV28 and TRBJ2-7, with a weak D call TRBD1 (6 bases). The ends were cut back, 6 bases at V and 4 bases at J, with 19 bases in the middle. CDR1 is MDHEN, CDR2 SYDVKM, per germline. This CDR3 region has 15 residues. The CDR3 bases are TGTGCCAGCAGCTATAGGACAGATAGTAAGTACGAGCAGTACTTC. Its protein product is CASSYRTDSKYEQYF.

The V call is TRBV19, the J call TRBJ2-3, with D perhaps TRBD2 (5 bases). Germline V lookup: CDR1 LNHDA, CDR2 SQIVND (reference sequence). V was shortened by 5 bases and J by 4 bases, with 22 bases between the two germline ends. The CDR3 covers 17 residues. The chain's CDR3 is CASSPMGIANRADTQYF. The DNA for the CDR3 is TGTGCCAGTAGTCCCATGGGAATAGCGAACAGAGCAGATACGCAGTATTTT.